The present T cell receptor beta chain was sequenced within a study of T cell responses to AZD1222 COVID-19 vaccine. Findings and limits, study-wide: In all cases, repertoires were sampled only after the peak T cell response. Baseline serostatus was positive in only five to seven AZD1222 recipients.

This table comes from immunoSEQ multiplex PCR, and its TCRdb copy is limited to in-frame clones, with some not included. The data show tens of thousands of clones, roughly 90% seen once. Trimming left V 6 bases short and J 3 bases short, with 17 bases between. The V gene's germline CDR1 is ENHRY and CDR2 SYGVKD. The CDR3 has 15 residues. Details on this clone: The antigen is undetermined.

This sequence joins TRBV10-3 and TRBJ1-1; tentatively, D is TRBD1 (6 bases). The receptor's source is an adult in good health. Sequences were derived from peripheral blood, sampled on day 0 of AZD1222 vaccination. DNA of the CDR3: TGTGCCATCAGGCACCTGACAGGCGGCGACACTGAAGCTTTCTTT. It specifies CAIRHLTGGDTEAFF.